In its sample, the clone carrying this T cell receptor (beta chain) was seen a few times. Its antigen is currently unknown. The data originate from a study of cytomegalovirus exposure and HLA in healthy donors. PCR used 60 Vbeta primers and 13 Jbeta primers. TCRdb's copy holds only in-frame clones and misses some; the assay was immunoSEQ multiplex PCR. The sample shows approximately 31,000 clones, roughly 89% of them seen only once. Findings and limits, study-wide: In vitro experiments confirmed that a few CMV-associated chains were specific for CMV antigens. Per a prior analysis, the majority of TCR beta V segments were productive roughly 87% or roughly 30% of the time. Versus the roughly 670-donor mean, an Asian-associated ancestry cluster reportedly showed fewer N-insertions in a later analysis.

Donors were nominally healthy when sampled, though unrecorded immune exposures were likely. Sequenced input: PBMCs. The receptor was derived from a boy younger than 18 in good health and CMV-seronegative.

DNA of the CDR3: TGTGCCAGCAGTTACTCGGCGACAGGGCGGCAGCCCCAGCATTTT. Amino acids: CASSYSATGRQPQHF. The genes are TRBV6-5 and TRBJ1-5; 7 nucleotides align to TRBD1. CDR1 and CDR2 from the germline V gene are MNHEY and SVGAGI. The ends lost 0 bases at V and 7 bases at J; junction bases unmatched: 6. This CDR3 spans 15 amino acids.